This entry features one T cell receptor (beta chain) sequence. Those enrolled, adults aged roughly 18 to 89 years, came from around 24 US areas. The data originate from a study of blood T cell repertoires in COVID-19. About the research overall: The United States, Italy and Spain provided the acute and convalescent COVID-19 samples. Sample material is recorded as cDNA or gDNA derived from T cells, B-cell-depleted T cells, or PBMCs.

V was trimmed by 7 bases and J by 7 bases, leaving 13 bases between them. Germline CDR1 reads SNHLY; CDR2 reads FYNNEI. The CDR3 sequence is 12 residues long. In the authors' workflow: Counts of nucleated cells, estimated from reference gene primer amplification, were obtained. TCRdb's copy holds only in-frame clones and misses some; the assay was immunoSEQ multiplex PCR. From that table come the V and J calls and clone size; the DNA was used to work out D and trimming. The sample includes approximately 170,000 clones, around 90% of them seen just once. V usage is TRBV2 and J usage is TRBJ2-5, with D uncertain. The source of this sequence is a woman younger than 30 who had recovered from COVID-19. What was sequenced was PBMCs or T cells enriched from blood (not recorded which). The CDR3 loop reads CASKNDLGTQYF. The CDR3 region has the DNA TGTGCCAGCAAGAACGATCTCGGGACCCAGTACTTC.